This T cell receptor beta chain was captured in a study of blood T cell repertoires in COVID-19. Study summary: The analysed material was cDNA or gDNA that came from T cells, B-cell-depleted T cells, or PBMCs.

Methods used by the authors: Amplification from reference gene primers served as the basis for estimated nucleated cell counts. The protocol was immunoSEQ multiplex PCR, while the TCRdb copy is restricted to in-frame clones and leaves out a portion. That table gives V, J and clone size, and the DNA gave D and trimming. This sample yields roughly 340,000 clones, of which about 90% are seen a single time; over 6% belongs to the top ten. Recruited during active infection, patients (from Seattle) were subsequently followed longitudinally. Germline CDR1 is SNHLY and CDR2 is FYNNEI. The length of the CDR3 is 13 residues. V was cut by 5 bases and J by 4 bases, with 9 bases left in between.

This sequence originates from a woman aged 45-65 years with COVID-19, enrolled during active disease. The rearrangement joins TRBV2 to TRBJ2-1; D may be TRBD1 (6 bases). Sequencing used peripheral blood. The CDR3 reads CASSRTEYNEQFF. CDR3 bases: TGTGCCAGCAGTCGGACAGAGTACAATGAGCAGTTCTTC.